This TCR beta chain was sequenced for a study of CD8 T cells in Susac syndrome. Negative magnetic isolation gave CD8+ and CD4+ cells; FACS enriched CD8+ TEMRA. When the RNA was reverse transcribed, random hexamers were used with an input of roughly 0.45 to 1 ug. An immunoSEQ multiplex PCR amplified TCR beta CDR3 over 54 Vbeta and 13 Jbeta. TCRdb re-derived calls from the immunoSEQ multiplex PCR reads in MiXCR, one entry per CDR3 protein. The table lists 250,000 to 300,000 distinct CDR3 sequences, about 89% of them singletons. The CDR3 is 13 amino acids. Trimming left V 7 bases short and J 4 bases short, with 13 bases between. CDR1 is LNHDA, CDR2 SQIVND, per germline (reference sequence).

The specimen sequenced was CD8+ T cells from PBMCs. The chain has TRBV19 and TRBJ1-1; no definite D call. The TCR was taken from a human donor with multiple sclerosis. Here the CDR3 DNA reads TGTGCCAGTACCTTAACAGAGGCCACTGAAGCTTTCTTT. Protein: CASTLTEATEAFF. The full variable domain, with the rest looked up from reference TRBV19 and TRBJ1-1, is DGGITQSPKYLFRKEGQNVTLSCEQNLNHDAMYWYRQDPGQGLRLIYYSQIVNDFQKGDIAEGYSVSREKKESFPLTVTSAQKNPTAFYLCASTLTEATEAFFGQGTRLTVV.